These T cell receptor beta chains were read from a single sample in a study of T cell responses to AZD1222 COVID-19 vaccine. Measured with immunoSEQ multiplex PCR; TCRdb has only the in-frame clones, and not every one. This table holds 95,000 to 100,000 clones, roughly 92% found once. This specimen consisted of peripheral blood, obtained on day 0 of AZD1222 vaccination. These receptors all come from an adult in good health. Each CDR3 is given with its conserved first and last residue. The D gene is left open where the match is weak. Not all rows give a size; the values are once, few, many and, for expanded clones, a class.

V gene,clone size,D gene,J gene,CDR3 protein,CDR3 DNA
TRBV9,NA,NA,TRBJ2-7,CASSVDQESSYEQYF,TGTGCCAGCAGCGTAGATCAGGAAAGCTCCTACGAGCAGTACTTC
TRBV4-1,NA,NA,TRBJ2-7,CASSQEGAGREQYF,TGCGCCAGCAGCCAAGAAGGGGCAGGGCGGGAGCAGTACTTC
TRBV7-2,NA,NA,TRBJ2-7,CASSFSESYEQYF,TGTGCCAGCAGCTTCTCAGAATCCTACGAGCAGTACTTC
TRBV19,NA,NA,TRBJ1-4,CASSKAGSWNEKLFF,TGTGCCAGTAGTAAGGCGGGGAGTTGGAATGAAAAACTGTTTTTT
TRBV6-5,NA,NA,TRBJ1-2,CASSHDLTGKYGYTF,TGTGCCAGCAGTCACGACTTGACAGGAAAATATGGCTACACCTTC
TRBV11-2,once,NA,TRBJ1-2,CASSSFERAGGYTF,TGTGCCAGCAGCTCATTCGAAAGGGCGGGCGGCTACACCTTC
TRBV4-1,once,TRBD2,TRBJ2-5,CASSQDLRWGSGGYQETQYF,TGCGCCAGCAGCCAAGATCTTCGGTGGGGCAGCGGGGGGTACCAAGAGACCCAGTACTTC
TRBV7-2,NA,NA,TRBJ2-3,CASSLELGGAGGTDTQYF,TGTGCCAGCAGCTTGGAGCTAGGGGGGGCGGGCGGCACAGATACGCAGTATTTT
TRBV7-2,NA,NA,TRBJ1-4,CASSLDRGTNEKLFF,TGTGCCAGCAGCCTGGACCGAGGAACTAATGAAAAACTGTTTTTT
TRBV2,few,NA,TRBJ1-6,CASSLNPTVSPLHF,TGTGCCAGCAGTCTCAACCCAACAGTGTCACCCCTCCACTTT
TRBV12-3/TRBV12-4,NA,NA,TRBJ2-1,CASGVYNEQFF,TGTGCCAGCGGAGTCTACAATGAGCAGTTCTTC
TRBV19,NA,TRBD1,TRBJ1-5,CASRVYGDRVYSNQPQHF,TGTGCCAGTAGAGTGTACGGGGACAGGGTCTATAGCAATCAGCCCCAGCATTTT
TRBV7-9,NA,NA,TRBJ2-7,CASSARGGLQFAYEQYF,TGTGCCAGCAGCGCGAGGGGTGGGCTCCAGTTCGCCTACGAGCAGTACTTC
TRBV5-4,NA,NA,TRBJ1-1,CASSFLGSNTEAFF,TGTGCCAGCAGCTTCCTCGGATCTAACACTGAAGCTTTCTTT
TRBV6-5,NA,NA,TRBJ2-7,CASSYKSAHYEQYF,TGTGCCAGCAGTTACAAGTCGGCACACTACGAGCAGTACTTC
TRBV6-5,NA,TRBD1,TRBJ2-2,CASSPGDRDTGELFF,TGTGCCAGCAGTCCAGGGGACAGGGACACCGGGGAGCTGTTTTTT
TRBV5-4,NA,NA,TRBJ1-2,CASSLARDYGYTF,TGTGCCAGCAGCTTGGCCCGGGATTATGGCTACACCTTC
TRBV6-6,NA,NA,TRBJ1-2,CASRKRGNSDYGYTF,TGTGCCAGCAGGAAAAGGGGGAATAGCGACTATGGCTACACCTTC